This record concerns one TCR beta chain sequence. The antigen remains unidentified. The sample originates from a study of T cells in localized non-small cell lung cancer. Study-wide results and caveats: Because only a single region of the tumor was sequenced, heterogeneity remains possible. For the top 100 tumor clones, a median about 56 also appeared in adjacent lung. Longer overall survival was linked to higher blood T cell density. Exceeding tumor, uninvolved adjacent lung had the highest T cell clonality.

Assay: immunoSEQ multiplex PCR; the TCRdb copy retains only in-frame clones and omits some. This table holds about 29,000 clones, roughly nine tenths found once. This TCR derives from a woman aged 35 to 69 with stage I lung adenocarcinoma. The source material was peripheral blood, sampled before any cancer treatment.

Here the CDR3 reads CASSFSGSGANVLTF. Written as DNA, the CDR3 is TGTGCCAGCAGCTTTTCAGGGTCTGGGGCCAACGTCCTGACTTTC. The rearrangement uses TRBV7-2 and TRBJ2-6; maybe TRBD1 (5 bases). This CDR3 is built from 15 residues. Trimming cost V 3 bases and J 1 base, with 7 bases left between them. In germline, CDR1 is SGHTA, CDR2 FQGNSA.